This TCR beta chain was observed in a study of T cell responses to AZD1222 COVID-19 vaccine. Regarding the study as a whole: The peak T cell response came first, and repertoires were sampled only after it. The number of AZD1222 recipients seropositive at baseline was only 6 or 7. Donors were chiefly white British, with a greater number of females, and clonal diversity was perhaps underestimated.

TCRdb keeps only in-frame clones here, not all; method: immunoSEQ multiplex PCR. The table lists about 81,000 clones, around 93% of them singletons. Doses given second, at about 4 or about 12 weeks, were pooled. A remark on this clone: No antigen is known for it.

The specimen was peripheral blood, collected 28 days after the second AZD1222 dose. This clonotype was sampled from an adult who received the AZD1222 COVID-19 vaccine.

Here the CDR3 DNA reads TGTGCCAGTAGGTCCGGGACAGGGGATGGCTACACCTTC. Its protein product is CASRSGTGDGYTF. The chain joins TRBV19 to TRBJ1-2; 10 positions agree with TRBD1. The V gene's germline CDR1 is LNHDA and CDR2 SQIVND (reference sequence). The CDR3 loop spans 13 amino acids. Trimming took 6 bases from V and 6 from J; bases not matched to a gene: 4.